This T cell receptor beta chain was identified in a study of early T cells in non-severe SARS-CoV-2 infection (dated by TCRdb to the early 2020s). A note on the overall study: TCR sequencing used bulk RNA from unsorted whole blood, so alpha and beta chains could not be paired. Overall results and qualifications from the work: Matching against VDJdb was skewed toward anti-spike CD8 responses, likely underestimated virus-specific expansions, and missed private and CD4 specificities.

The study was a case-control design nested within a healthcare worker cohort in London, UK, with weekly nasopharyngeal swab PCR tests and blood sampling. Healthcare workers were recruited between 23 and 31 March 2020, during the week of the UK lockdown, and were followed weekly for up to about 15 weeks. The method behind the library was 5' RACE. Sequencing instrument: NextSeq 500. Unique molecular identifiers were attached to individual cDNA molecules in the TCR library protocol so that sequencing error and PCR bias could be corrected. Sequencing covered both TCR alpha and beta chains, and within each sample the abundances of alpha and beta sequences were tightly co-correlated. In the paper's pipeline: V gene, J gene and CDR3 annotation of TCR sequences was performed with Decombinator V4. Expanded TCRs were defined as changing significantly between any two time points under a Poisson model with p below 0.0001. TCR abundances were normalised to the total number of TCRs sequenced per sample and were expressed as counts per million. MAIT TCRs were defined by TRAV1-2 paired with TRAJ12, TRAJ20 or TRAJ33, and iNKT TCRs by TRAV10 paired with TRAJ18. VDJdb, accessed 1 November 2021, was searched for CMV, EBV and SARS-CoV-2 annotated TCRs, with TCRs annotated for multiple antigens excluded. TCRdb redid the processing of the public reads, applying fastp at Q25 and MiXCR, and retained in-frame beta chains. Under each unique CDR3 protein, matching rows form one entry showing the most common genes and DNA. It is TCRdb's table, rather than the study itself, that gives the V and J calls and clone size. The sample records 68,000 or so distinct CDR3 sequences, under 13% of which are singletons. The ten largest clones add up to 6.4% of the sample.

In its sample, this clonotype was seen many times. The target of this receptor is not known. No base quality information exists; no much larger clone differs at one position. Counted from cysteine to phenylalanine, this CDR3 has 19 amino acids. The retained sequence is limited to the CDR3, 57 bases, with the frame set at the first base. V trim: 6 bases; J trim: 5 bases; unmatched bases: 20. The clonotype originates from an adult who was a healthcare worker with PCR-confirmed SARS-CoV-2 infection or an uninfected control (not recorded which). The chain was built from TRBV12-3 or TRBV12-4 and TRBJ2-7; TRBD2 aligns with 12 central bases. The sample comprised whole blood. The DNA sequence is TGTGCCAGCAGCGCGGTGTCTAGCGGGAGGGCCGTAGGTTCTCACGAGCAGTACTTC. It translates as CASSAVSSGRAVGSHEQYF.